What follows describes a single TCR beta chain. TCRdb's copy holds only in-frame clones and misses some; the assay was immunoSEQ multiplex PCR. The sample records around 280,000 clones, around 90% being singletons. The sample originates from a study of blood T cell repertoires in COVID-19. On the study more broadly: Samples taken during acute and convalescent COVID-19 were collected in the United States, Italy and Spain. Nucleic acid was either cDNA or gDNA, and it came from T cells, B-cell-depleted T cells, or PBMCs.

The germline gives CDR1 LGHDT, CDR2 YNNKEL (reference sequence). Trimming removed 2 bases from V and 2 bases from J; junction bases left unmatched: 5. This CDR3 comprises 16 residues. Participants were placed into cohorts based on the clinical history they reported. Among Cohort 3 donors, those recovered had two negative PCRs, clearance, or symptom resolution. The J gene is TRBJ2-1, the V gene TRBV3-1 (or the pseudogene TRBV3-2); TRBD2 matches 8 bases. The clonotype was recovered from a woman in her forties who had recovered from COVID-19. Sequencing was carried out using PBMCs or T cells enriched from blood (not recorded which). CDR3 in DNA: TGTGCCAGCAGCCAAACCAGCGGGAGCCCCTACAATGAGCAGTTCTTC. Protein sequence: CASSQTSGSPYNEQFF.